The clone carrying this T cell receptor beta chain was seen many times. Its antigen is unidentified. This sample is part of a study of PD-1 blockade in classical Hodgkin lymphoma. From germline, CDR1 is SNHLY and CDR2 FYNNEI. V lost 3 bases, J lost 1 base, and 9 bases lay in between. The CDR3 is 14 amino acids. Assay: immunoSEQ multiplex PCR; the TCRdb copy retains only in-frame clones and omits some. The table shows under 45,000 clones, with 60% to 75% occurring only once. Findings and limits, study-wide: Newly diagnosed patients and complete responders had comparable diversity at baseline. When set against healthy donors, newly diagnosed patients were reported to show lower baseline TCR diversity.

Time point defined: cycle 4 day 1 (C4D1), after 5 to 7 weeks of nivolumab. Every one of the patients relapsed after autologous stem cell transplantation (brentuximab vedotin exposure was variable). The sequence was collected from a human donor with classical Hodgkin lymphoma. The sample was peripheral blood mononuclear cells (PBMCs), taken before the fourth cycle of nivolumab. This chain links TRBV2 with TRBJ2-5; D is undetermined. In DNA form, the CDR3 reads TGTGCCAGCAGTGAGAAGCAGACCCAAGAGACCCAGTACTTC. Encoded protein: CASSEKQTQETQYF.